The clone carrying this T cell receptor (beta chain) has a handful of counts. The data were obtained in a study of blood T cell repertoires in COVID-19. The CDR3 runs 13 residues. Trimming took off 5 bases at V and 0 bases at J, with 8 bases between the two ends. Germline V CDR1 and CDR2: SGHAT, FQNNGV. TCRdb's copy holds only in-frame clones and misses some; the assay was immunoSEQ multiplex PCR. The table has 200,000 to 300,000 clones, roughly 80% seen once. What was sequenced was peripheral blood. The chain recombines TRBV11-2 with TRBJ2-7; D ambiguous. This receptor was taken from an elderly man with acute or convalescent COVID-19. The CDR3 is CASSPIPSYEQYF. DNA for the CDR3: TGTGCCAGCAGCCCTATCCCCTCCTACGAGCAGTACTTC.